The 16 T cell receptor beta chains below come from one sample, sequenced in a study of T cells in localized non-small cell lung cancer. Assay used: immunoSEQ multiplex PCR; TCRdb lists only in-frame clones, some missing. Among about 15,000 clones, around 85% were seen once, and the ten largest hold about 22%. Material: peripheral blood, obtained before any cancer treatment. The source of these receptors is a female donor over 55 with stage I squamous cell lung carcinoma.

The V gene is TRBV9, the J gene TRBJ1-5, with D hard to call. Germline CDR1 SGDLS, CDR2 YYNGEE. The V end lost 2 bases, the J end lost 3 bases, and 6 bases lay between the germline ends. CDR3 length: 13 amino acids. The CDR3 here is CASSVGLNQPQHF. The CDR3 DNA reads as TGTGCCAGCAGCGTTGGTCTCAATCAGCCCCAGCATTTT. The full variable domain, completed using reference TRBV9 and TRBJ1-5, is DSGVTQTPKHLITATGQRVTLRCSPRSGDLSVYWYQQSLDQGLQFLIQYYNGEERAKGNILERFSAQQFPDLHSELNLSSLELGDSALYFCASSVGLNQPQHFGDGTRLSIL.

This chain links TRBV7-9 with TRBJ1-1; D is possibly TRBD1 (6 bases). Germline V gene data show CDR1 as SEHNR and CDR2 as FQNEAQ (reference sequence). Trimming left V 1 base short and J 8 bases short, with 8 bases between. The CDR3 sequence is 12 residues long. Here the CDR3 DNA reads TGTGCCAGCAGCTTAGAGACAGGCGAAGCTTTCTTT. Translating gives CASSLETGEAFF.

This chain connects TRBV5-1 to TRBJ1-1; 7 nucleotides line up with TRBD1. This CDR3 has 16 residues. The germline gives CDR1 SGHRS, CDR2 YFSETQ. With 4 bases clipped from V and 1 base from J, the junction kept 10 bases outside the gene matches. CDR3 in DNA: TGCGCCAGCAGCCCTGGGTCGAACAGGGGGAACACTGAAGCTTTCTTT. It specifies CASSPGSNRGNTEAFF.

The chain links TRBV5-1 to TRBJ2-1; 13 bases match TRBD2. The V and J ends lost 4 bases and 2 bases, in that order; junction bases with no gene match: 9. CDR1 and CDR2 (germline): SGHRS, YFSETQ. CDR3 length: 18 residues. CDR3 in amino acids: CASSPPGLAGLAYNEQFF. The CDR3 nucleotides read TGCGCCAGCAGCCCTCCGGGACTAGCGGGACTGGCCTACAATGAGCAGTTCTTC.

This clone has only a few counts. The chain recombines TRBV6-5 with TRBJ2-1, with a possible D match to TRBD2 (5 bases). Deletions cut 6 bases from V and 3 bases from J, with 15 bases between. Germline assignment: CDR1 MNHEY and CDR2 SVGAGI. The CDR3 spans 15 residues. In DNA form, the CDR3 reads TGTGCCAGCAGCCGCGGGTCGCCCGACTACAATGAGCAGTTCTTC. It translates to CASSRGSPDYNEQFF.

The chain links TRBV28 to TRBJ2-5; weak D call: TRBD1 (5 bases). CDR1 is MDHEN and CDR2 is SYDVKM in the germline V gene. This CDR3 has 15 amino acids. V was shortened by 3 bases and J by 3 bases, with 14 bases between the two germline ends. The CDR3 is CASSFPRRQKETQYF. The CDR3 DNA is TGTGCCAGCAGTTTTCCACGTCGACAGAAAGAGACCCAGTACTTC.

The chain employs TRBV5-4 and TRBJ2-5, with 12 bases matching TRBD1. This CDR3 is built from 18 residues. Germline V gene lookup returns CDR1 SGHNT and CDR2 YYREEE (reference sequence). The junction had 10 bases not matched to a gene; V was cut back by 3 bases and J by 1 base. The CDR3 reads CASSSGTGGGIGQETQYF. CDR3 in DNA: TGTGCCAGCAGCTCCGGGACAGGGGGCGGGATTGGCCAAGAGACCCAGTACTTC.

This clone appeared a few times. This chain connects TRBV5-1 to TRBJ2-1; 7 nucleotides align to TRBD2. The CDR3 is 15 residues long. V shed 0 bases and J 3 bases; nucleotides not matched to a gene: 3. The germline CDR1 and CDR2 sequences are SGHRS and YFSETQ. In DNA form, the CDR3 reads TGCGCCAGCAGCTTGGGGGCTAGCGGCTACAATGAGCAGTTCTTC. This encodes CASSLGASGYNEQFF.

The rearrangement joins TRBV7-9 to TRBJ2-7; D is uncertain. Trimming cost V 5 bases and J 5 bases, with 13 bases left between them. CDR3 length: 13 residues. Germline values: CDR1 SEHNR, CDR2 FQNEAQ (reference sequence). The CDR3 loop reads CASSLTHSHEQYF. The CDR3 DNA reads TGTGCCAGCAGCCTCACCCATTCCCACGAGCAGTACTTC.

The CDR3 DNA follows: TGTGCCAGCAGACCGCCGGATAGTTATGGCTACACCTTC. Translating gives CASRPPDSYGYTF. The V call is TRBV4-2, the J call TRBJ1-2; D gene uncertain. Per germline, CDR1 LGHNA and CDR2 YNFKEQ. The CDR3 extends over 13 amino acids. Trimming pared 6 bases from V and 5 bases from J, leaving 13 bases between.

The chain is built from TRBV27 and TRBJ2-2, with D possibly matching TRBD2 (5 bases). Per the germline V gene, CDR1 is MNHEY and CDR2 is SMNVEV (reference sequence). This CDR3 comprises 14 residues. The V gene lost 5 bases and the J gene lost 4 bases, with 11 bases spanning the gap. DNA for the CDR3: TGTGCCAGCAGTACCGGACTTAGCACCGGGGAGCTGTTTTTT. Encoded protein: CASSTGLSTGELFF.

The chain uses TRBV6-6 and TRBJ1-2, with D hard to call. Trimming left V 10 bases short and J 0 bases short, with 12 bases between. The CDR3 is made up of 13 amino acids. Germline-derived CDR1 and CDR2 are MNHNY and SVGAGI (reference sequence). The CDR3 region has the DNA TGTGCCACCTCCAGGACCACTAACTATGGCTACACCTTC. As protein: CATSRTTNYGYTF.

This clone was observed a single time. J is TRBJ1-5 and V is TRBV6-5; unclear D gene. The length of the CDR3 is 13 residues. Germline V gene lookup returns CDR1 MNHEY and CDR2 SVGAGI. Trimming shortened V by 6 bases and J by 1 base, and 7 bases separated the two germline ends. CDR3 sequence: CASSQDSNQPQHF. The CDR3, as DNA: TGTGCCAGCAGCCAAGACAGCAATCAGCCCCAGCATTTT.

The V and J genes are TRBV5-1 and TRBJ1-5; 11 bases align to TRBD1. The CDR3 has 15 amino acids. V was pared by 2 bases and J by 4 bases, with 2 bases of the junction left unmatched. Per the germline V gene, CDR1 is SGHRS and CDR2 is YFSETQ. This CDR3 is CASSLGTGGNQPQHF. The CDR3 DNA sequence: TGCGCCAGCAGCTTAGGGACAGGGGGGAATCAGCCCCAGCATTTT. Filled out from reference TRBV5-1 and TRBJ1-5, the complete variable domain reads KAGVTQTPRYLIKTRGQQVTLSCSPISGHRSVSWYQQTPGQGLQFLFEYFSETQRNKGNFPGRFSGRQFSNSRSEMNVSTLELGDSALYLCASSLGTGGNQPQHFGDGTRLSIL.

The V call is TRBV7-9, the J call TRBJ1-4, with 7 bases matching TRBD1. The CDR3 is made up of 19 amino acids. Germline trimming cut 4 bases from V and 0 bases from J; bases unmatched to any gene: 14. Germline V gives CDR1 SEHNR, CDR2 FQNEAQ (reference sequence). The CDR3 DNA reads as TGTGCCAGCAGCTCCCCCATAGGCGGTCAGGGGGCAACTAATGAAAAACTGTTTTTT. Translating gives CASSSPIGGQGATNEKLFF.

V is TRBV18 and J is TRBJ2-7; possibly TRBD1 for D (6 bases). Germline V gene lookup returns CDR1 KGHSH and CDR2 LQKENI. Trimming shortened V by 3 bases and J by 3 bases, and 18 bases separated the two germline ends. This CDR3 contains 16 residues. The CDR3 coding sequence is TGTGCCAGCTCACCTTTCGCAGGGGATATGGGCTACGAGCAGTACTTC. This translates into CASSPFAGDMGYEQYF.